The sequence of this T cell receptor (beta chain) was determined in a study of blood T cells in healthy people across ages. The study, taken as a whole, reports: No conclusive comparison of naive versus antigen-experienced cells was possible with unsorted PBMCs. Considered underestimates were the diversity estimates obtained from one million T cells.

PCR was performed a second time for about 7 to 12 cycles using a sample-barcoded 5' primer and a J-beta primer mix. MiXCR, applied by TCRdb to the 5' RACE reads, yields one record per CDR3 protein. The sample holds 650,000 to 900,000 distinct CDR3 sequences; around two thirds are singletons and the top ten take 25% to 35%. V gave up 6 bases and J gave up 5 bases; unmatched junction bases: 7. CDR1 is ENHRY and CDR2 is SYGVKD in the germline V gene. The CDR3 contains 13 residues. This clonotype was detected only a few times. Its matching antigen is unknown. A minimum of 7 million PBMCs was isolated per sample.

Sequenced sample: blood. This receptor was obtained from a man aged 30-40 years in good health. The chain has TRBV10-3 and TRBJ2-7, with 7 bases aligning to TRBD2. The CDR3 reads CAIRAGLVNEQYF. The CDR3 nucleotides are TGTGCCATCAGGGCTGGACTAGTAAACGAGCAGTACTTC.